This T cell receptor beta chain was profiled in a study of PD-L1 blockade in urothelial cancer. The data were produced by immunoSEQ multiplex PCR, yet TCRdb's version contains in-frame clones alone and is incomplete. The sample holds 45,000 to 70,000 clones, less than 90% seen once. Regarding time point: pretreatment peripheral blood. Locally advanced or metastatic urothelial carcinoma affected all patients. The specimen comprised PBMCs, sampled around atezolizumab (anti-PD-L1) treatment. This TCR came from a man in his 70s with urothelial cancer.

Here the CDR3 reads CASSVRDSRTGELFF. The CDR3 DNA reads as TGTGCCAGCAGTGTCCGGGACAGTCGCACCGGGGAGCTGTTTTTT. V gene TRBV2 combines with J gene TRBJ2-2; TRBD1 aligns across 7 bases. V lost 4 bases and J lost 4; bases outside the gene matches: 6. Germline V gene data show CDR1 as SNHLY and CDR2 as FYNNEI. The CDR3 loop spans 15 amino acids.